The source of this T cell receptor beta chain is a study of blood T cell repertoires in COVID-19. The wider study: Sites in the United States, Italy and Spain provided acute and convalescent COVID-19 samples. In each case, the material was cDNA or gDNA derived from T cells, B-cell-depleted T cells, or PBMCs.

This clone was observed at least ten times. V gave up 6 bases and J gave up 2 bases; unmatched junction bases: 9. The germline CDR1 and CDR2 sequences are MNHEY and SVGEGT. CDR3 length: 15 residues. As processed by the authors: Counts of nucleated cells, estimated from reference gene primer amplification, were obtained. Sequencing was performed with immunoSEQ multiplex PCR; in TCRdb, only in-frame clones are kept and a portion is missing. V, J and clone size derive from that table, while D and trimming were established from the DNA sequence. The sample has fewer than 350,000 clones; around 81% are singletons.

Sequenced material: peripheral blood. J is TRBJ1-2 and V is TRBV6-2 or TRBV6-3, with 7 nucleotides matching TRBD1. The sequence came from a woman aged 55-70 years with active or convalescent COVID-19. In nucleotides, the CDR3 is TGTGCCAGCAGCCCCCCGGGACAGAGAAACTATGGCTACACCTTC. Protein: CASSPPGQRNYGYTF.